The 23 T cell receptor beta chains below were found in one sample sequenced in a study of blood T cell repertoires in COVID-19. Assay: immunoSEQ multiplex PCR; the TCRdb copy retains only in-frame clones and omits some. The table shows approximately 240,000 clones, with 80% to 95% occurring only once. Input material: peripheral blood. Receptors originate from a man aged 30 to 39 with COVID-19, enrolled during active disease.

This chain's CDR3 is CASRPGGFPHTEAFF. CDR3 sequence (DNA): TGTGCCAGCAGACCAGGGGGATTCCCACACACTGAAGCTTTCTTT. This sequence joins TRBV3-1 (or the pseudogene TRBV3-2) and TRBJ1-1; the match to TRBD1 covers 7 bases. This CDR3 comprises 15 residues. V gave up 6 bases and J gave up 3 bases; unmatched junction bases: 10. CDR1 is LGHDT and CDR2 is YNNKEL in the germline V gene (reference sequence).

CDR3 sequence reads: CASSTQNYEQYF. The CDR3, as DNA: TGTGCCAGCAGCACTCAAAACTACGAGCAGTACTTC. The chain recombines TRBV7-9 with TRBJ2-7, with D uncertain. Germline CDR1 reads SEHNR; CDR2 reads FQNEAQ (reference sequence). V was pared by 5 bases and J by 3 bases, with 8 bases between. This CDR3 comprises 12 residues.

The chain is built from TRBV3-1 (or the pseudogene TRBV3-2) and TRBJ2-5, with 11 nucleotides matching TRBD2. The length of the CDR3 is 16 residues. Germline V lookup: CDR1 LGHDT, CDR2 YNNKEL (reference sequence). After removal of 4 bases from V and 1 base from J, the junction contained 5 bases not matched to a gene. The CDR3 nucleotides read TGTGCCAGCAGCCCAAGTAGCGGGGGGGGCCAAGAGACCCAGTACTTC. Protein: CASSPSSGGGQETQYF.

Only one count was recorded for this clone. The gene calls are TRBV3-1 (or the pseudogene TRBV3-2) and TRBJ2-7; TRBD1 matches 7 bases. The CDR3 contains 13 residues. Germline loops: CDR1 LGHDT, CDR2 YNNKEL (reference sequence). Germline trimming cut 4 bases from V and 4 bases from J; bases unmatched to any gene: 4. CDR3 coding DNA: TGTGCCAGCAGCCTAAGGGGGCGTTACGAGCAGTACTTC. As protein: CASSLRGRYEQYF.

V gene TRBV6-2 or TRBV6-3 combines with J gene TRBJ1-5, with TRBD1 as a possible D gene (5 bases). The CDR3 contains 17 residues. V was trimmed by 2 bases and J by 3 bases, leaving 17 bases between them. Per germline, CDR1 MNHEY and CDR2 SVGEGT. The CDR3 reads CASSYSGSRTFNQPQHF. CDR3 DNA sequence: TGTGCCAGCAGTTACAGTGGTTCCAGGACATTCAATCAGCCCCAGCATTTT.

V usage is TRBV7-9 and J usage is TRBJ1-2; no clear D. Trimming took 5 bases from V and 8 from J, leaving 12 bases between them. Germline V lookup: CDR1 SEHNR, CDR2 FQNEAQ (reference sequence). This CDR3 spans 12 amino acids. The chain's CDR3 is CASSTRGGGYTF. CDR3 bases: TGTGCCAGCAGCACAAGAGGCGGCGGCTACACCTTC.

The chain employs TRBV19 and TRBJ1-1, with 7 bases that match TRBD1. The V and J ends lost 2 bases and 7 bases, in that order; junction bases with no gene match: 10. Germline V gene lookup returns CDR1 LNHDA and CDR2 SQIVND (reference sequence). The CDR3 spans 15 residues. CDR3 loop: CASSILDRVGVEAFF. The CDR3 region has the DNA TGTGCCAGTAGTATATTAGACAGGGTTGGGGTTGAAGCTTTCTTT. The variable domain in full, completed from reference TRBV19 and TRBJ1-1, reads DGGITQSPKYLFRKEGQNVTLSCEQNLNHDAMYWYRQDPGQGLRLIYYSQIVNDFQKGDIAEGYSVSREKKESFPLTVTSAQKNPTAFYLCASSILDRVGVEAFFGQGTRLTVV.

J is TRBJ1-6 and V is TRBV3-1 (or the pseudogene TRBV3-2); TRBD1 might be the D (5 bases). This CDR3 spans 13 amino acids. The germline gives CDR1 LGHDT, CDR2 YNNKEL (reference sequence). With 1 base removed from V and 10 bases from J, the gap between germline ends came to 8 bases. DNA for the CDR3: TGTGCCAGCAGCCAAGGGACACTCTCACCCCTCCACTTT. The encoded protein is CASSQGTLSPLHF.

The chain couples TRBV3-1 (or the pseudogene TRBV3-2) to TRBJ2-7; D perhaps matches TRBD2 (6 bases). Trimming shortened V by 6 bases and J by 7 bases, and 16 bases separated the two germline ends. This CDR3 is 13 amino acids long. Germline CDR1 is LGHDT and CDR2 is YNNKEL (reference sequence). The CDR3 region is CASSPEGRREQYF. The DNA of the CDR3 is TGTGCCAGCAGTCCAGAGGGGAGGAGAGAGCAGTACTTC.

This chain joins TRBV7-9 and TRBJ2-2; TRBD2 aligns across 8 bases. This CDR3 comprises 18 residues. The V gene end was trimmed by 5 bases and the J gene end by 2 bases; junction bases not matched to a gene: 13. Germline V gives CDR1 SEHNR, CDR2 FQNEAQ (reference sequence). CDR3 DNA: TGTGCCAGCAGCCCCGACCCGGGGGGGGTAATAAACACCGGGGAGCTGTTTTTT. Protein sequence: CASSPDPGGVINTGELFF.

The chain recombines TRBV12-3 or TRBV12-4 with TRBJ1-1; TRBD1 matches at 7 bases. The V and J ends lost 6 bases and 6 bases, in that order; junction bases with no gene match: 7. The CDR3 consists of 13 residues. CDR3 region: CASSPTGVAEAFF. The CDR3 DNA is TGTGCCAGCAGCCCAACAGGGGTAGCTGAAGCTTTCTTT.

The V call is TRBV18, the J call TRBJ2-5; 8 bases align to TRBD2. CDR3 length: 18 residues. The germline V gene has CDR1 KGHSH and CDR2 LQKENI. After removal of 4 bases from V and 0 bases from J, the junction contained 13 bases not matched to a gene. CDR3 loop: CASSLRGKREQYQETQYF. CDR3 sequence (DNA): TGTGCCAGCTCACTTCGTGGCAAGCGGGAGCAGTACCAAGAGACCCAGTACTTC.

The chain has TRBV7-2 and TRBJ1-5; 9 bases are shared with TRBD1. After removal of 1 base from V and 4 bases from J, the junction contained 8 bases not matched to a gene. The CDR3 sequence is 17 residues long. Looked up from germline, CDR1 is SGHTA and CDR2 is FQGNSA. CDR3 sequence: CASSLGPQGALNQPQHF. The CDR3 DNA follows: TGTGCCAGCAGCTTAGGGCCACAGGGGGCCTTGAATCAGCCCCAGCATTTT.

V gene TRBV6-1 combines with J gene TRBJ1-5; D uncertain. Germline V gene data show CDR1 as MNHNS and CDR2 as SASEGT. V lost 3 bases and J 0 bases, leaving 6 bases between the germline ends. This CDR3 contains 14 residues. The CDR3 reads CASSERYSNQPQHF. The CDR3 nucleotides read TGTGCCAGCAGTGAGCGGTATAGCAATCAGCCCCAGCATTTT.

CDR3 amino acids: CASSSQTGTKNIQYF. The CDR3 DNA reads TGCGCCAGCAGCTCCCAGACAGGGACCAAAAACATTCAGTACTTC. V gene TRBV5-1 combines with J gene TRBJ2-4, with 7 bases lining up with TRBD1. The CDR3 has 15 amino acids. J gave up 2 bases and V 3 bases, and 5 bases lay outside the gene matches. The V gene's germline CDR1 is SGHRS and CDR2 YFSETQ.

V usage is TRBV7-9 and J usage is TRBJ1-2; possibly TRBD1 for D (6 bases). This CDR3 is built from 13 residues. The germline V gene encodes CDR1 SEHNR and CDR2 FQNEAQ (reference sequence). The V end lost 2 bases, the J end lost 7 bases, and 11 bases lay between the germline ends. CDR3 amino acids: CASSLQGRGGYTF. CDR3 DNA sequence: TGTGCCAGCAGCTTACAGGGGAGGGGTGGCTACACCTTC.

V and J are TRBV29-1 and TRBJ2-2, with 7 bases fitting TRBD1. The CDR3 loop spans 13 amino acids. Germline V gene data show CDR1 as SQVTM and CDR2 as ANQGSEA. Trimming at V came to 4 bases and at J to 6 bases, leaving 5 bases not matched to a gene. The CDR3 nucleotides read TGCAGCGTTGGACAGGGCAGGCCCGGGGAGCTGTTTTTT. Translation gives CSVGQGRPGELFF.

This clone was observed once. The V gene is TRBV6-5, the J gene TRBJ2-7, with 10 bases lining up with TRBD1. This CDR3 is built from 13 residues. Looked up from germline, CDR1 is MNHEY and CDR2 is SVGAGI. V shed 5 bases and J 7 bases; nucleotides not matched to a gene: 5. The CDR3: CASSTDRGDEQYF. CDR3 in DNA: TGTGCCAGCAGTACGGACAGGGGGGATGAGCAGTACTTC.

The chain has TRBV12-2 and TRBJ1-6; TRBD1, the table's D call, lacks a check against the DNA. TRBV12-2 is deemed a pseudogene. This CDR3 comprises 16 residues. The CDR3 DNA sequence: TGTGCAAGTCGCTTAGCGCGGACAGGGGATAATTCACCCCTCCACTTT. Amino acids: CASRLARTGDNSPLHF.

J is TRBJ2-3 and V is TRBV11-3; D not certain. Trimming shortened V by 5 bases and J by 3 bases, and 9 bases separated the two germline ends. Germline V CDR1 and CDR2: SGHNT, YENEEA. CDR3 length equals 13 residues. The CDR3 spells CASSPSTTDTQYF. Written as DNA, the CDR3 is TGTGCCAGCAGCCCCTCTACTACAGATACGCAGTATTTT. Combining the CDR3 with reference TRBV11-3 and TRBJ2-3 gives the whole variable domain EAGVVQSPRYKIIEKKQPVAFWCNPISGHNTLYWYLQNLGQGPELLIRYENEEAVDDSQLPKDRFSAERLKGVDSTLKIQPAELGDSAVYLCASSPSTTDTQYFGPGTRLTVL.

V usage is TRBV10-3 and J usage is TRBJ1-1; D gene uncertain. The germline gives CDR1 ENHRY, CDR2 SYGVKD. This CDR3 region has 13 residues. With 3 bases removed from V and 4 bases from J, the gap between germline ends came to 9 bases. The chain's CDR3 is CAISEHGATEAFF. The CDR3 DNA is TGTGCCATCAGTGAACACGGAGCCACTGAAGCTTTCTTT.

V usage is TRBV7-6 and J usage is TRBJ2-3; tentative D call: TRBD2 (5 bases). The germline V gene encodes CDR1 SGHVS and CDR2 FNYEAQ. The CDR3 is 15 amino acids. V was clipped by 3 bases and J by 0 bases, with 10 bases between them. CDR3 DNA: TGTGCCAGCAGCTTCGGGCGGGCGAGCACAGATACGCAGTATTTT. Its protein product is CASSFGRASTDTQYF.

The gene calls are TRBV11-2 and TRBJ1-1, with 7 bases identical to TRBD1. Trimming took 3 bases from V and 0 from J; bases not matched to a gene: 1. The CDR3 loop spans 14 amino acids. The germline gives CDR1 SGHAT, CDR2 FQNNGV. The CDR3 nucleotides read TGTGCCAGCAGCTTGACAGGGATGAACACTGAAGCTTTCTTT. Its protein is CASSLTGMNTEAFF. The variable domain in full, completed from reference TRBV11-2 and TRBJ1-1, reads EAGVAQSPRYKIIEKRQSVAFWCNPISGHATLYWYQQILGQGPKLLIQFQNNGVVDDSQLPKDRFSAERLKGVDSTLKIQPAKLEDSAVYLCASSLTGMNTEAFFGQGTRLTVV.